This TCR beta chain stems from a study of shared clonotypes between healthy human individuals. TCRdb keeps only in-frame clones here, not all; method: immunoSEQ multiplex PCR. The data contain over 2 million clones, 90% to 95% of them singletons. Turning to this clone: Its antigen is not known. This specimen includes other DNA sequences encoding the same CDR3.

Study results and caveats: Genetic and exposure-history diversity was limited by the small donor number. Clonotypes not shared had lower generation probabilities than those common to all four donors. Large sequencing depth failed to make sorted-subset sequencing complete, rarefaction showed. Generally, estimated richness proved larger in naive subsets than it did in memory subsets.

Material for sequencing was naive CD4+ T cells sorted from blood. Subset in this sample: CD45RA+ positively selected. This clonotype was sampled from a man aged 18 to 29 in good health.

The CDR3: CASSSRQGNYGYTF. CDR3 sequence (DNA): TGTGCCAGCAGCTCGAGACAGGGCAACTATGGCTACACCTTC. This sequence joins TRBV11-2 and TRBJ1-2; 7 bases are a match to TRBD1. This CDR3 spans 14 amino acids. Trimming at V came to 4 bases and at J to 2 bases, leaving 4 bases not matched to a gene. The germline CDR1 and CDR2 sequences are SGHAT and FQNNGV.